This is a list of T cell receptor beta chains from one sample in a study of cytomegalovirus exposure and HLA in healthy donors. Clones were sequenced by immunoSEQ multiplex PCR, and TCRdb holds only the in-frame ones, with some missing. The repertoire has under 200,000 clones, approximately 81% of them found once; the top ten carry 2% to 2.5%. Sequencing input: PBMCs. The receptors were sampled from a woman between 45 and 65 years old in good health and CMV-seronegative. CDR3s include the opening cysteine and the closing phenylalanine or tryptophan. A D gene is named only where the DNA matches it firmly. For some rows the clone size is stated as once, few or many, or as a class when expanded; others skip it.

CDR3	DNA	J	V	size	D
CASSIMVAGGQETQYF	TGTGCCAGTAGTATAATGGTGGCGGGAGGGCAAGAGACCCAGTACTTC	TRBJ2-5	TRBV19	NA	TRBD2
CASGLRRGQGYEQYF	TGTGCCAGCGGCCTGAGGAGGGGCCAGGGCTACGAGCAGTACTTC	TRBJ2-7	TRBV6-1	NA	NA
CASSSGQATNEKLFF	TGTGCCAGCAGTTCCGGACAGGCAACTAATGAAAAACTGTTTTTT	TRBJ1-4	TRBV6-5	NA	TRBD1
CASSLTGQGSSGNTIYF	TGTGCCAGCTCACTGACGGGACAGGGCTCTTCGGGAAACACCATATATTTT	TRBJ1-3	TRBV18	NA	TRBD1
CASSRNEQFF	TGTGCCAGCAGCCGCAATGAGCAGTTCTTC	TRBJ2-1	TRBV5-8	once	NA
CASSRSGTNYEQYF	TGTGCCAGCTCACGCTCCGGGACTAACTACGAGCAGTACTTC	TRBJ2-7	TRBV18	NA	TRBD2
CASSFLQETQYF	TGCGCCAGCAGCTTCCTACAAGAGACCCAGTACTTC	TRBJ2-5	TRBV5-1	few	NA
CSSSLGLRPNRENQPQHF	TGTTCCAGCAGCTTAGGTTTACGACCCAATCGGGAGAATCAGCCCCAGCATTTT	TRBJ1-5	TRBV7-9	once	NA
CASRGSAGELFF	TGTGCCAGCAGGGGCTCGGCCGGGGAGCTGTTTTTT	TRBJ2-2	TRBV28	NA	NA
CASSSDRYGVNEQFF	TGTGCCAGCAGCTCCGACAGGTACGGGGTAAATGAGCAGTTCTTC	TRBJ2-1	TRBV7-2	NA	NA
CASAANEGTEAFF	TGTGCCAGCGCCGCAAATGAGGGAACTGAAGCTTTCTTT	TRBJ1-1	TRBV18	once	NA
CASSFLDRALAEQYF	TGTGCCAGCAGTTTTCTGGACAGGGCTCTTGCCGAGCAGTACTTC	TRBJ2-7	TRBV28	NA	TRBD1
CASSDRRQGTGYTF	TGTGCCAGTAGTGACCGTAGACAGGGGACGGGCTACACCTTC	TRBJ1-2	TRBV19	NA	TRBD1
CASSRDRGPGELFF	TGTGCCAGCTCCCGGGACAGGGGTCCCGGGGAGCTGTTTTTT	TRBJ2-2	TRBV6-5	NA	TRBD1
CASSSLTGLAFF	TGTGCCAGCAGCTCACTGACAGGGTTGGCTTTTTTT	TRBJ1-4	TRBV5-8	NA	TRBD1
CASSQHHFSTGGLNEQFF	TGTGCCAGCAGCCAACACCACTTCTCGACAGGGGGGCTCAATGAGCAGTTCTTC	TRBJ2-1	TRBV14	NA	TRBD1
CASSFPQVDPGLGYTF	TGTGCCAGCAGTTTCCCCCAGGTGGATCCAGGGCTAGGCTACACCTTC	TRBJ1-2	TRBV28	NA	NA
CASSLEGEGQYF	TGTGCCAGCAGCCTAGAGGGTGAGGGGCAGTACTTC	TRBJ2-7	TRBV4-2	NA	NA
CASSISSGHYNEQFF	TGTGCCAGTAGTATATCTAGTGGACACTACAATGAGCAGTTCTTC	TRBJ2-1	TRBV19	NA	NA
CASSPGGNYGYTF	TGTGCCAGCAGTCCAGGGGGTAACTATGGCTACACCTTC	TRBJ1-2	TRBV5-6	NA	TRBD1
CAQSSGLRLNNEQFF	TGTGCCCAAAGTAGCGGGCTACGACTAAACAATGAGCAGTTCTTC	TRBJ2-1	TRBV30	NA	TRBD2
CSVARQDANYGYTF	TGCAGCGTCGCCCGACAGGATGCTAACTATGGCTACACCTTC	TRBJ1-2	TRBV29-1	NA	NA
CASSKTGTTYEQYF	TGTGCCAGCAGTAAGACCGGGACTACCTACGAGCAGTACTTC	TRBJ2-7	TRBV7-2	once	TRBD2
CASSDAREDEKLFF	TGTGCCAGCAGTGATGCGAGGGAAGATGAAAAACTGTTTTTT	TRBJ1-4	TRBV2	NA	NA
CASSEQVLPEQYF	TGTGCCAGCAGTGAACAGGTTCTCCCCGAGCAGTACTTC	TRBJ2-7	TRBV2	NA	NA
CASSFRGEQYF	TGTGCCAGCAGTTTTAGGGGTGAGCAGTACTTC	TRBJ2-7	TRBV27	NA	NA
CATSRDTAGLGEQFF	TGTGCCACCAGCAGAGATACGGCGGGGTTGGGTGAGCAGTTCTTC	TRBJ2-1	TRBV15	NA	NA